These 8 T cell receptor beta chains were all obtained from the same sample, sequenced in a study of cytomegalovirus exposure and HLA in healthy donors (dated by TCRdb to the late 2010s). Library preparation employed the immunoSEQ multiplex PCR assay. The multiplex PCR relied on a mix of 60 forward primers for TCR Vbeta segments and 13 reverse primers for TCR Jbeta segments. Drawn from immuneACCESS, this table holds only the in-frame rearrangements with V and J called that TCRdb kept. Clones are partly lost; checked studies trace under half to an unresolved V gene and leave the rest unexplained. The sample table holds 170,000 or so clones, of which more than 65% were seen once. The ten largest clones take up more than 0.5% of the sample. Material for sequencing was PBMCs. These receptors were collected from a woman between 50 and 59 years old in good health and CMV-seronegative.

The chain joins TRBV5-4 to TRBJ2-3; 8 bases line up with TRBD2. Trimming took 5 bases from V and 5 from J; bases not matched to a gene: 13. This CDR3 has 16 residues. CDR1 and CDR2 (germline): SGHNT, YYREEE (reference sequence). The CDR3 coding sequence is TGTGCCAGCAGTTCGGATCCTAGCGGGCGAAGAGATACGCAGTATTTT. It yields the protein CASSSDPSGRRDTQYF.

This chain uses TRBV28 with TRBJ2-1, with 10 bases identical to TRBD2. The CDR3 is 17 amino acids. The trim removed 5 bases at V and 6 bases at J, leaving 13 bases unmatched. Germline V gives CDR1 MDHEN, CDR2 SYDVKM. The DNA of the CDR3 is TGTGCCAGCAGTCCCTTCCTCCTGAGCGGGGGGGCCAATGAGCAGTTCTTC. Its translation is CASSPFLLSGGANEQFF.

V gene TRBV28 combines with J gene TRBJ2-1, with 7 bases identical to TRBD2. The ends lost 7 bases at V and 3 bases at J; junction bases unmatched: 6. The CDR3 spans 14 residues. Germline CDR1 MDHEN, CDR2 SYDVKM. CDR3 protein: CASKLGGGYNEQFF. CDR3 sequence (DNA): TGTGCCAGCAAGTTGGGCGGGGGCTACAATGAGCAGTTCTTC.

This chain links TRBV28 with TRBJ2-7; unclear D gene. CDR3 length: 11 amino acids. Trimming pared 7 bases from V and 2 bases from J, leaving 6 bases between. Germline V lookup: CDR1 MDHEN, CDR2 SYDVKM. CDR3 sequence: CASNSPYEQYF. DNA for the CDR3: TGTGCCAGCAACAGTCCCTACGAGCAGTACTTC.

J is TRBJ2-2 and V is TRBV5-4, with a possible D match to TRBD1 (6 bases). The CDR3 contains 15 residues. Germline lookup yields CDR1 SGHNT and CDR2 YYREEE (reference sequence). V was clipped by 2 bases and J by 1 base, with 9 bases between them. The CDR3 region has the DNA TGTGCCAGCAGCTTTGGGGGCGAGAACACCGGGGAGCTGTTTTTT. This encodes CASSFGGENTGELFF. The full variable domain, with the rest looked up from reference TRBV5-4 and TRBJ2-2, is ETGVTQSPTHLIKTRGQQVTLRCSSQSGHNTVSWYQQALGQGPQFIFQYYREEENGRGNFPPRFSGLQFPNYSSELNVNALELDDSALYLCASSFGGENTGELFFGEGSRLTVL.

V and J are TRBV10-1 and TRBJ2-2; D is uncertain. This CDR3 has 13 amino acids. Per germline, CDR1 WNHNN and CDR2 SYGVQD (reference sequence). V shed 4 bases and J shed 3 bases, with 6 bases lying between them. CDR3 in amino acids: CASSATYTGELFF. In DNA form, the CDR3 reads TGCGCCAGCAGTGCCACTTACACCGGGGAGCTGTTTTTT.

This clone was seen a few times. The rearrangement links TRBV7-2 to TRBJ2-1, with TRBD2 identical over 7 bases. After removal of 3 bases from V and 2 bases from J, the junction contained 4 bases not matched to a gene. Germline assignment: CDR1 SGHTA and CDR2 FQGNSA. The CDR3 runs 15 residues. CDR3 loop: CASSFDGRPYNEQFF. CDR3 nucleotides: TGTGCCAGCAGCTTTGACGGGAGGCCCTACAATGAGCAGTTCTTC.

Worth noting for this clone: This same CDR3 is encoded by further DNA sequences in the sample. This rearrangement joins TRBV5-1 to TRBJ2-5; TRBD1 agrees at 7 bases. Germline CDR1 reads SGHRS; CDR2 reads YFSETQ. Losses at the gene ends were 0 bases for V and 5 bases for J; bases not matched to a gene: 7. CDR3 length: 15 residues. CDR3 in amino acids: CASSLALAGGETQYF. The CDR3 DNA follows: TGCGCCAGCAGCTTGGCCCTGGCAGGGGGTGAGACCCAGTACTTC.